This T cell receptor (beta chain) was identified during a study of cytomegalovirus exposure and HLA in healthy donors (dated by TCRdb to about 2017). Study-wide context: An earlier analysis of approximately 590 of the donors reported about 250 Gb of sequence data and roughly 110 million unique TCR beta sequences from roughly 180 million T cells. Of the approximately 400 genotyped donors, 70% to 90% were placed in the genetic ancestry cluster associated with self-reported Caucasian donors. An early release that covered about 640 HLA-typed donors contained about 290 gigabases of sequencing data and tens of millions of unique TCR sequences. The study profiled the T cell repertoires of fewer than 850 subjects by immunosequencing and related them to cytomegalovirus serostatus. In addition to the first cohort of 666 subjects, a separate validation cohort of under 150 different subjects was used. Because of strong linkage in the cohort, five DR-DQ haplotypes were treated as single units for association and clustering. The study was designed to test whether signatures of past pathogen exposure could be identified by cataloging public T cell receptors. An earlier analysis of roughly 600 of the donors used high-throughput TCR beta sequencing to judge whether each TCR beta V gene segment behaved as functional or pseudogenic. Among some 400 genotyped donors of the cohort, an average of approximately 240,000 unique TCR beta nucleotide sequences was sequenced per donor, of which 15% to 20% were non-productive. Every discovery cohort repertoire had been produced on one sequencing platform. To predict cytomegalovirus infection status, the study brought together high-throughput TCR immunosequencing, statistical association of individual TCRs with disease status, and machine learning. In a later genetic analysis, genome-wide SNP genotypes for about 55% of the roughly 670 donors were used, and that subset was treated as a discovery cohort. Rather than drawing on any new phenotypic data, the later analysis identified candidate immune exposures from TCR beta sequences and the way those sequences occurred across donors. Donor age, sex, ethnicity and CMV serostatus were compiled together with the repertoire data. Typing coverage varied by locus: 629-630 donors for A, B, C, DRB1 and DQB1; approximately 560 for DQA1; around 570 for DPA1; around 490 for DPB1. A later analysis re-examined previously published TCR beta repertoires from over 500 donors and added high-resolution HLA genotyping to investigate patterns of TCR occurrence. HLA typing included class I and class II loci at four-digit resolution. General conclusions and limits of the study: A total of 150 to 200 TCR beta chains were listed by the study as associated with cytomegalovirus. Linkage disequilibrium might explain the correlated functional status among segregating V segments, but an unknown experimental factor could not be ruled out. For the cohort, immune exposure information was limited to CMV serostatus. In a later genetic analysis, fewer N-insertions in productive TCRs were reported among donors in an Asian-associated ancestry cluster than the roughly 700-donor mean. In vitro tests confirmed that a few of the cytomegalovirus-associated TCR beta chains recognize cytomegalovirus antigens. A later analysis found that HLA-associated TCR beta chains were more clonally expanded and had lower generation probabilities than equally common non-associated chains. Because HLA typing was missing for some donors at each locus, association tests included only the typed subset. In both the original and validation cohorts, the classifier was reported to diagnose cytomegalovirus status with high specificity and sensitivity. A later analysis associated approximately 17,000 TCR beta sequences with specific HLA alleles at a false discovery rate of 0.05. Over 15 rarely observed V segments, including chromosome 9 orphons, were excluded from the earlier analysis of several hundred of the donors because counts were too low. A further reported finding was that TCR beta sequences accurately predicted the HLA-A and HLA-B alleles for most subjects in the first cohort. In this cohort, only TCR beta chains were sequenced, and detectable features were limited by the absence of alpha or paired-chain data. According to a later analysis, parvovirus B19, influenza, CMV and Epstein-Barr virus appeared linked to several top co-occurrence clusters. A later genetic analysis associated a missense DCLRE1C variant with V-gene and J-gene trimming of TCR beta chains, and an independent cohort replicated the association. Most CMV-associated TCR beta chains appeared to be HLA-restricted in a later analysis, and the HLA associations seemed to be driven largely by CMV exposure. A cluster of highly shared sequence variants was judged likely to represent a technical artifact of the sequencing pipeline. When HLA alleles, especially DR and DQ, strongly co-occurred, attributing TCR associations to individual alleles was difficult. In an earlier analysis of approximately 590 of the donors, most TCR beta V segments appeared in productive rearrangements about 87% or about 30% of the time, broadly matching IMGT annotations. The presence/absence analyses assumed that sequencing depth was roughly uniform across donors, and that assumption may not be true. In a later analysis, TCR association rates were found to vary across HLA loci, with the most associated TCRs seen for DRB1 alleles and the fewest for HLA-C alleles. Most TCR sequences were seen in very few donors, while some public TCRs were found in many individuals. According to the authors, the approach could potentially be generalized to other disease states and immunological phenotypes. The 87-base-pair reads could not distinguish some IMGT-functional V segments, including TRBV6-2 and TRBV6-3, so those segments were excluded.

The library was prepared using the immunoSEQ multiplex PCR assay. For the multiplex PCR, a mixture combining 60 forward primers for TCR Vbeta segments and 13 reverse primers for TCR Jbeta segments was used. The CDR3 region of rearranged TCR beta genes was amplified from genomic DNA by a multiplex PCR assay. Amplified TCR beta libraries were sequenced as 87-base-pair reads on the Illumina HiSeq System. From the authors' description of their analysis: A later analysis tallied 75 million to 95 million unique TCR beta chains across the 666 repertoires, and about 12 million of those chains were shared by two or more donors. To remove PCR and sequencing errors, raw reads were error-corrected and collapsed into unique sequences using a nearest-neighbor algorithm that merged closely related sequences. CDR3 sequences were aligned to IMGT reference sequences to assign V, D and J gene segments. Each retained sequence needed at least a six-nucleotide match to both a V gene segment and a J gene segment. A rearrangement counted as productive if the CDR3 had no stop codons and remained in frame with V and J, and every other rearrangement counted as non-productive. Following IMGT convention, CDR3 was defined as the stretch from the second conserved V-encoded cysteine to the conserved J-encoded phenylalanine. In an earlier analysis of roughly 580 of the donors, sequences lacking an unambiguous match to a single V gene segment were excluded. In an earlier analysis of several hundred of the donors, V segments were called functional above 56.7% productive rearrangements and were called segregating when the between-donor standard deviation exceeded 5%. To diagnose cytomegalovirus status from the catalog of TCR beta chain sequences, a statistical classification framework was built. A later analysis assigned V and J genes by comparing TCR nucleotide sequences with IMGT/GENE-DB human TR gene sequences. The TCRdist pipeline was used in a later analysis to assign CDR3 sequences and most-parsimonious VDJ recombination scenarios. In a later analysis, each TCR beta chain was defined by its CDR3 amino acid sequence together with its V-gene family, and reads lacking a unique V-gene family were excluded. As a way to deal with suspected cross-contamination and a sequencing artifact, a later analysis dropped hundreds of nucleotide sequences that were highly shared and had low generation probability. For each public chain, a later analysis derived a clonal expansion index from normalized ranks of inferred template counts within each repertoire. A later analysis computed generation probabilities with a VDJ recombination model fitted to out-of-frame rearrangements, and checked the results against IGoR. Hypergeometric tests were used in a later analysis to score TCR-TCR, TCR-HLA and TCR-CMV co-occurrence, with a repertoire-size bias correction applied to the TCR pairs. In a later analysis, false discovery rates were estimated by permuting HLA or CMV assignments 20 times. In a later analysis, co-occurring TCRs were grouped using DBSCAN, with TCRdist sequence similarity added in when clustering inside HLA-allele-positive subsets. Co-occurrence clustering excluded repertoires with fewer than 30,000 or more than 120,000 public chains, plus five with anomalous nucleotide sharing. The table was pulled from immuneACCESS by TCRdb, which kept in-frame rearrangements only. Such tables lose some clones; where checked, under half of the loss comes from unresolved V genes, and the rest has no known cause. V and J calls and clone size follow that table, whereas D and trimming were derived from the DNA. Across this sample there are over 100,000 clones, with roughly 85% seen only once. The ten largest make up 2.5% to 3% of the sample.

This clone was observed a few times. There is no known antigen for this receptor. No base qualities exist here, and no much larger clone lies one base off it. According to the germline V gene, CDR1 reads SGDLS and CDR2 reads YYNGEE. V and J are truncated by 4 bases and 2 bases respectively, leaving an intervening sequence of 13 bases. The CDR3 numbers 14 residues from cysteine through phenylalanine. Only the CDR3 portion is preserved as DNA: 42 bases, with reading frame beginning at the first base. The cohort comprised 710 or so healthy bone marrow donors. At the time of sampling, all cohort members were nominally healthy, though unrecorded immune exposures were likely present. The donor tested CMV seronegative, placing the donor among the 350 or so seronegative members of the cohort. Each donor provided a peripheral blood sample, and peripheral blood mononuclear cells were used for TCR beta sequencing. Genomic DNA was extracted from the blood cell samples with the Qiagen DNeasy Blood Extraction Kit.

The clonotype was recovered from a man aged 40-49 years in good health and CMV-seronegative. The chain is assembled from TRBV9 and TRBJ2-7; perhaps TRBD1 is the D gene, with 6 bases matching. Material: PBMCs. At the DNA level, the sequence is TGTGCCAGCAGCCCCCGGACAGATACCTACGAGCAGTACTTC. Translated, it gives CASSPRTDTYEQYF. When the CDR3 is completed using the reference TRBV9 and TRBJ2-7 genes on either side, the full variable domain is DSGVTQTPKHLITATGQRVTLRCSPRSGDLSVYWYQQSLDQGLQFLIQYYNGEERAKGNILERFSAQQFPDLHSELNLSSLELGDSALYFCASSPRTDTYEQYFGPGTRLTVT.